Sequencing of this T cell receptor beta chain was carried out in a study of shared clonotypes between healthy human individuals. The germline gives CDR1 MNHEY, CDR2 SVGAGI. The CDR3 spans 11 residues. Trimming left V 0 bases short and J 10 bases short, with 7 bases between. Here immunoSEQ multiplex PCR was the method, and the copy in TCRdb shows in-frame clones only, minus some. The repertoire holds fewer than 1.4 million clones, around 78% seen once, with roughly 0.55% in the top ten. Sequenced input: memory CD4+ T cells from PBMCs. Documented subset: CD45RA-negative fraction. The chain is built from TRBV6-5 and TRBJ2-7; D remains unclear. The source is a man younger than 30 in good health. Some clones in this sample may be carry-over from other donors' samples. CDR3 sequence reads: CASSYSSHQYF. CDR3 bases: TGTGCCAGCAGTTACTCGAGCCACCAGTACTTC.